This T cell receptor beta chain derives from a study of blood T cell repertoires in COVID-19. Study information: Researchers got acute and convalescent COVID-19 samples from the United States, Italy and Spain.

The protocol was immunoSEQ multiplex PCR, while the TCRdb copy is restricted to in-frame clones and leaves out a portion. The sample carries some 270,000 clones, roughly 80% recorded once. Adults between about 18 and 89 years of age took part from 24 US areas. Participants' own reports of clinical history determined their cohort assignment. The recovered donors of Cohort 3 showed two negative PCRs, clearance, or symptom resolution. Germline values: CDR1 LGHDT, CDR2 YNNKEL (reference sequence). The CDR3 runs to 13 residues. Trimming removed 4 bases from V and 9 bases from J, with 13 bases in between. Sequencing was carried out using PBMCs or T cells enriched from blood (not recorded which). This clonotype was sampled from a man between 45 and 60 years old who had recovered from COVID-19. J is TRBJ2-1 and V is TRBV3-1 (or the pseudogene TRBV3-2); possibly TRBD1 for D (5 bases). DNA for the CDR3: TGTGCCAGCAGCCTGACGAGGCAGGGTGAGCAGTTCTTC. It is translated as CASSLTRQGEQFF.